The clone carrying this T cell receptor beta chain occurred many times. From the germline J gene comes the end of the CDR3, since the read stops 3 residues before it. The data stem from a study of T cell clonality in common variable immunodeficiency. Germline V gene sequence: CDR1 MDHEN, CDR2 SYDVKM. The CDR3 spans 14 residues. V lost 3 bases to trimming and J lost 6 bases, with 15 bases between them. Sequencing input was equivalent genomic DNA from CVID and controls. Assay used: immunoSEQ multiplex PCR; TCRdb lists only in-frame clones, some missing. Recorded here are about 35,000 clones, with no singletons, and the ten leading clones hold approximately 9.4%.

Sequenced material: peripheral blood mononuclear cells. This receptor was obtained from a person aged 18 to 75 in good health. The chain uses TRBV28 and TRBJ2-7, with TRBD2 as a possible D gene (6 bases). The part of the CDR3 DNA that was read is TGTGCCAGCAGTTTCGGGACTCCCGCCCCCGAG. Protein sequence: CASSFGTPAPE. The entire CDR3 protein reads CASSFGTPAPEQYF.